These 27 T cell receptor beta chains came from one sample sequenced in a study of Ad26.COV2.S vaccination and SARS-CoV-2 variants. Data came from immunoSEQ multiplex PCR; TCRdb stores just in-frame clones and leaves some out. The sample includes roughly 420,000 clones, nearly 90% of them seen just once. Described treatment: about 20 received Ad26.COV2.S at low or high dose, single or two shots; several received placebo; per-sample allocation not given. Specimen acquisition occurred on day 63 following the initial vaccine or placebo injection. Sequencing used peripheral blood, obtained in a trial of Ad26.COV2.S vaccine versus placebo. All receptors come from a person aged 18 to 59 who received the Ad26.COV2.S COVID-19 vaccine or a placebo.

The chain carries TRBV2 and TRBJ2-7; maybe TRBD1 (6 bases). This CDR3 is built from 14 residues. The germline V and J ends were trimmed by 6 bases and 0 bases, with 12 bases remaining between them. Looked up from germline, CDR1 is SNHLY and CDR2 is FYNNEI. The CDR3 DNA reads as TGTGCCAGCAGCTGGGACACGAGCTCCTACGAGCAGTACTTC. Translated, it gives CASSWDTSSYEQYF.

Concerning this clone: Mismatch with germline at one junction end may stem from a read error. The V gene is TRBV4-2, the J gene TRBJ1-6; the D gene is possibly TRBD1 (5 bases). Per the germline V gene, CDR1 is LGHNA and CDR2 is YNFKEQ. The CDR3 spans 18 residues. CDR3 coding DNA: TGTGCCAGCAGTCAAGAGCGAGAGGCCTTTGGGGCCAATTCACCCCTCCACTTT. Translated: CASSQEREAFGANSPLHF.

This sequence joins TRBV4-1 and TRBJ2-3; a possible D gene is TRBD2 (6 bases). This CDR3 has 17 residues. Per the germline V gene, CDR1 is MGHRA and CDR2 is YSYEKL. Trimming took 2 bases from V and 0 from J, leaving 15 bases between them. In nucleotides, the CDR3 is TGCGCCAGCAGCCAACGAGCGGGTGCTACTAGCACAGATACGCAGTATTTT. Its protein is CASSQRAGATSTDTQYF.

This chain uses TRBV4-2 with TRBJ2-1; D may be TRBD1 or TRBD2 (6 bases each). The CDR3 totals 12 residues. CDR1 is LGHNA and CDR2 is YNFKEQ in the germline V gene. The V and J ends lost 1 base and 10 bases respectively, with 8 bases between them. This CDR3 is CASSQGRGEQFF. The CDR3 nucleotides read TGTGCCAGCAGCCAAGGGAGGGGGGAGCAGTTCTTC.

The rearrangement uses TRBV13 and TRBJ2-1; possibly TRBD1 or TRBD2 for D (5 bases each). Germline V CDR1 and CDR2: PRHDT, FYEKMQ (reference sequence). The CDR3 loop spans 12 amino acids. The ends were cut back, 4 bases at V and 9 bases at J, with 10 bases in the middle. The DNA of the CDR3 is TGTGCCAGCAGCTATCGAGGGACTGAGCAGTTCTTC. Translation gives CASSYRGTEQFF.

This chain links TRBV7-6 with TRBJ1-3, with 7 bases lining up with TRBD1. The ends lost 5 bases at V and 3 bases at J; junction bases unmatched: 10. Germline V lookup: CDR1 SGHVS, CDR2 FNYEAQ. CDR3 length: 16 amino acids. The CDR3 here is CASSPQGGRGGNTIYF. The CDR3 nucleotides read TGTGCCAGCAGCCCTCAAGGGGGCAGAGGTGGAAACACCATATATTTT.

The V gene is TRBV2, the J gene TRBJ2-7, with a weak D call TRBD1 (6 bases). Germline V gene lookup returns CDR1 SNHLY and CDR2 FYNNEI. This CDR3 comprises 13 residues. With 7 bases removed from V and 3 bases from J, the gap between germline ends came to 13 bases. CDR3 protein: CASKKDSNYEQYF. In DNA form, the CDR3 reads TGTGCCAGCAAGAAGGACAGCAACTACGAGCAGTACTTC.

The V gene is TRBV6-6, the J gene TRBJ1-5, with a tentative D call TRBD1 (5 bases). The ends were cut back, 6 bases at V and 4 bases at J, with 10 bases in the middle. The CDR3 extends over 13 amino acids. Germline assignment: CDR1 MNHNY and CDR2 SVGAGI (reference sequence). The CDR3 region is CASRGPGNQPQHF. The CDR3 DNA sequence: TGTGCCAGCAGGGGACCGGGAAATCAGCCCCAGCATTTT.

The chain carries TRBV6-2 or TRBV6-3 and TRBJ2-7; D possibly corresponds to TRBD1 (5 bases). Germline CDR1 reads MNHEY; CDR2 reads SVGEGT. The V and J ends lost 5 bases and 4 bases respectively, with 9 bases between them. CDR3 size: 12 residues. The CDR3 here is CASSNTGYEQYV. The CDR3 bases are TGTGCCAGCAGTAACACAGGTTACGAGCAGTACGTC.

The chain recombines TRBV6-1 with TRBJ1-2; TRBD1 agrees at 7 bases. V lost 4 bases, J lost 0 bases, and 8 bases stayed unmatched. Germline CDR1 MNHNS, CDR2 SASEGT. This CDR3 spans 16 amino acids. The CDR3 loop reads CASSANRGTSNYGYTF. The CDR3 nucleotides read TGTGCCAGCAGTGCAAACAGGGGTACCTCTAACTATGGCTACACCTTC.

This chain joins TRBV29-1 and TRBJ1-5; D is ambiguous. This CDR3 contains 14 residues. The V gene's germline CDR1 is SQVTM and CDR2 ANQGSEA. The V and J ends lost 5 bases and 2 bases respectively, with 13 bases between them. The CDR3 reads CSVMDPGGNQPQHF. CDR3 in DNA: TGCAGCGTTATGGACCCCGGGGGCAATCAGCCCCAGCATTTT.

This clone turned up a few times. The genes are TRBV15 and TRBJ2-1; TRBD2 aligns across 7 bases. CDR3 length: 16 residues. Per germline, CDR1 LNHNV and CDR2 YYDKDF (reference sequence). V was clipped by 1 base and J by 7 bases; unmatched bases: 10. CDR3 protein: CATSRGAGKVGNEQFF. CDR3 DNA: TGTGCCACCAGCAGAGGAGCGGGAAAAGTTGGGAATGAGCAGTTCTTC.

V gene TRBV25-1 combines with J gene TRBJ1-1; D gene unclear. V lost 3 bases to trimming and J lost 6 bases, with 14 bases between them. The CDR3 is 14 residues long. The V gene's germline CDR1 is MGHDK and CDR2 SYGVNS. The CDR3 sequence: CASSDFRGGAEAFF. DNA of the CDR3: TGTGCCAGCAGTGATTTCCGGGGTGGCGCTGAAGCTTTCTTT.

The chain carries TRBV5-8 and TRBJ1-5; no firm D call. V was clipped by 4 bases and J by 0 bases, with 14 bases between them. Germline V CDR1 and CDR2: SGHTS, YDEGEE. This CDR3 region has 16 residues. The chain's CDR3 is CASSGPLEYSNQPQHF. CDR3 bases: TGTGCCAGCAGCGGCCCGTTGGAGTATAGCAATCAGCCCCAGCATTTT.

The V and J genes are TRBV10-3 and TRBJ2-7, with D unclear. The CDR3 length is 14 residues. The V end was cut by 0 bases, the J end by 1 base, with 7 bases between. Germline V CDR1 and CDR2: ENHRY, SYGVKD. This CDR3 is CAISESLQSYEQYF. DNA of the CDR3: TGTGCCATCAGTGAGTCTTTACAGTCCTACGAGCAGTACTTC.

J is TRBJ2-2 and V is TRBV5-1; D is possibly TRBD2 (5 bases). The germline gives CDR1 SGHRS, CDR2 YFSETQ. With 0 bases removed from V and 5 bases from J, the gap between germline ends came to 11 bases. The CDR3 consists of 15 residues. The CDR3 here is CASSLGEWVTGELFF. In DNA, the CDR3 is TGCGCCAGCAGCTTGGGGGAGTGGGTGACCGGGGAGCTGTTTTTT. Full variable domain (rest looked up from reference TRBV5-1 and TRBJ2-2): KAGVTQTPRYLIKTRGQQVTLSCSPISGHRSVSWYQQTPGQGLQFLFEYFSETQRNKGNFPGRFSGRQFSNSRSEMNVSTLELGDSALYLCASSLGEWVTGELFFGEGSRLTVL.

In DNA, the CDR3 is TGTGCCAGCAGCTACGGGGGGTCCTACGAGCAGTACGTC. Residues: CASSYGGSYEQYV. This chain joins TRBV3-1 (or the pseudogene TRBV3-2) and TRBJ2-7; TRBD2 agrees at 7 bases. V gave up 5 bases and J gave up 1 base; unmatched junction bases: 2. The germline V gene encodes CDR1 LGHDT and CDR2 YNNKEL (reference sequence). The length of the CDR3 is 13 residues.

This chain connects TRBV9 to TRBJ2-2; weak D call: TRBD1 (6 bases). Germline values: CDR1 SGDLS, CDR2 YYNGEE. Trimming removed 1 base from V and 7 bases from J, with 17 bases in between. CDR3 size: 16 residues. CDR3 sequence: CASSVRGSQVIGELFF. The CDR3 coding sequence is TGTGCCAGCAGCGTAAGGGGGAGTCAAGTAATCGGGGAGCTGTTTTTT.

This rearrangement joins TRBV6-6 to TRBJ1-5; D remains unclear. The CDR3 has 14 residues. Between the trimmed V and J ends, which lost 2 bases and 5 bases, there was a span of 10 bases. Looked up from germline, CDR1 is MNHNY and CDR2 is SVGAGI (reference sequence). The CDR3 loop is CASSYPGWDQPQHF. CDR3 sequence (DNA): TGTGCCAGCAGTTACCCCGGGTGGGATCAGCCCCAGCATTTT.

The chain has TRBV7-5 and TRBJ2-1; the listed D gene, TRBD2, was not tested against the DNA. TRBV7-5 is marked as a pseudogene. This CDR3 comprises 16 residues. In nucleotides, the CDR3 is TGTGTCAGAAGCTGGGTGGGGCTAGCGGGTAAAAATGAGCAGTTCTTC. It is translated as CVRSWVGLAGKNEQFF.

This clone came up once. Other DNA sequences of this sample code for an identical CDR3. The CDR3 sequence is CASSIMGSSYNEQFF. CDR3 DNA: TGTGCCAGTAGTATTATGGGTTCCTCCTACAATGAGCAGTTCTTC. The rearrangement links TRBV19 to TRBJ2-1, with D hard to call. The ends were cut back, 3 bases at V and 0 bases at J, with 9 bases in the middle. CDR1 is LNHDA, CDR2 SQIVND, per germline (reference sequence). The CDR3 is made up of 15 amino acids. Full variable domain (missing parts from reference TRBV19 and TRBJ2-1): DGGITQSPKYLFRKEGQNVTLSCEQNLNHDAMYWYRQDPGQGLRLIYYSQIVNDFQKGDIAEGYSVSREKKESFPLTVTSAQKNPTAFYLCASSIMGSSYNEQFFGPGTRLTVL.

This chain connects TRBV4-3 to TRBJ2-2, with 8 bases aligning to TRBD2. The CDR3 spans 16 residues. The germline CDR1 and CDR2 sequences are LGHNA and YSLEER. The V gene end was trimmed by 0 bases and the J gene end by 5 bases; junction bases not matched to a gene: 5. Here the CDR3 reads CASSQDPGGETGELFF. In nucleotides, the CDR3 is TGCGCCAGCAGCCAAGATCCCGGGGGGGAAACCGGGGAGCTGTTTTTT.

V is TRBV9 and J is TRBJ1-5, with unresolved D. The CDR3 contains 13 residues. Germline CDR1 and CDR2: SGDLS and YYNGEE. The V gene lost 4 bases and the J gene lost 9 bases, with 14 bases spanning the gap. For the CDR3, the DNA is TGTGCCAGCAGCCCCCGTGGTAGTTGGCCCCAGCATTTT. Amino acids: CASSPRGSWPQHF.

The chain links TRBV11-2 to TRBJ2-1; the match to TRBD2 covers 10 bases. CDR1 SGHAT and CDR2 FQNNGV come from the germline V gene. V was pared by 1 base and J by 4 bases, with 7 bases of the junction left unmatched. The CDR3 spans 17 residues. The CDR3 sequence is CASSLGSGLALYNEQFF. The CDR3 nucleotides read TGTGCCAGCAGCTTAGGATCGGGACTAGCGTTGTACAATGAGCAGTTCTTC.

As DNA, the CDR3 is TGTGCCATATCACCGGGGGCCCTTAGTGGGCCCCAGCATTTT. Translation: CAISPGALSGPQHF. This rearrangement joins TRBV10-3 to TRBJ1-5; D possibly corresponds to TRBD1 (6 bases). The CDR3 contains 14 residues. V shed 9 bases and J shed 9 bases, with 21 bases lying between them. From germline, CDR1 is ENHRY and CDR2 SYGVKD.

The chain recombines TRBV19 with TRBJ1-2; 8 bases align to TRBD1. J gave up 5 bases and V 5 bases, and 7 bases lay outside the gene matches. This CDR3 is built from 14 residues. From germline, CDR1 is LNHDA and CDR2 SQIVND (reference sequence). The CDR3 DNA sequence: TGTGCCAGTAGTTTCCGGACAGGGCAGTATGGCTACACCTTC. It is translated as CASSFRTGQYGYTF.

The genes are TRBV6-2 or TRBV6-3 and TRBJ2-1, with TRBD1 as a possible D gene (6 bases). The CDR3 is 16 residues long. Trimming removed 4 bases from V and 8 bases from J, with 21 bases in between. The V gene's germline CDR1 is MNHEY and CDR2 SVGEGT. The CDR3 region is CASSSLPGDIKDEQFF. The CDR3 DNA reads TGTGCCAGCAGTTCCCTTCCCGGGGACATCAAGGATGAGCAGTTCTTC.